Reported below is one TCR beta chain. PBMCs numbering at least 6 million were isolated per sample. Primed by a sample-barcoded 5' primer and a J-beta primer mix, a second PCR proceeded for roughly 6 to 12 cycles. One entry per CDR3 protein results from TCRdb running MiXCR on the 5' RACE reads. The table has approximately 800,000 distinct CDR3 sequences, more than 55% seen once; the top ten hold around 25%. The entry originates in a study of blood T cells in healthy people across ages. In germline, CDR1 is KGHSH, CDR2 LQKENI. The CDR3 spans 17 residues. The V gene lost 1 base and the J gene lost 0 bases, with 15 bases spanning the gap.

The clonotype originates from a man aged 40-50 years in good health. The specimen sequenced was blood. The chain couples TRBV18 to TRBJ1-2; D is unclear. CDR3 protein: CASSPLDNPRTNYGYTF. CDR3 sequence (DNA): TGTGCCAGCTCACCACTTGACAATCCCCGAACTAACTATGGCTACACCTTC.